The TCR beta chain under discussion was sequenced for a study of blood T cell repertoires in COVID-19. Study-level background: COVID-19 samples collected from the United States, Italy and Spain covered acute and convalescent phases. In each case, the material was cDNA or gDNA derived from T cells, B-cell-depleted T cells, or PBMCs.

The germline CDR1 and CDR2 sequences are LNHDA and SQIVND (reference sequence). The junction had 8 bases not matched to a gene; V was cut back by 6 bases and J by 1 base. The CDR3 runs 15 residues. Sequenced by immunoSEQ multiplex PCR; TCRdb stores in-frame clones only, minus some. There are a few hundred thousand clones in the sample; around 89% occur only once, and roughly 3.7% lies in the top ten. The chain carries TRBV19 and TRBJ2-5, with 7 bases fitting TRBD1. The clonotype comes from a woman in her 30s who had recovered from COVID-19. The sequencing sample was made of PBMCs or T cells enriched from blood (not recorded which). CDR3 DNA sequence: TGTGCCAGTAGACCACAGGGGCCCTTCCAAGAGACCCAGTACTTC. It codes for CASRPQGPFQETQYF.